These 26 T cell receptor beta chains share one sample of origin, sequenced in a study of blood T cell repertoires in COVID-19. Sequencing was performed with immunoSEQ multiplex PCR; in TCRdb, only in-frame clones are kept and a portion is missing. The table shows more than 85,000 clones, with approximately 82% occurring only once. Sequencing was done on a sample of peripheral blood. These receptors came from a woman at least 80 years old with acute or convalescent COVID-19.

The genes are TRBV18 and TRBJ1-6; 9 nucleotides align to TRBD1. The junction had 2 bases not matched to a gene; V was cut back by 8 bases and J by 6 bases. In germline, CDR1 is KGHSH, CDR2 LQKENI. The CDR3 runs 13 residues. CDR3 amino acids: CASGTGINSPLHF. CDR3 DNA sequence: TGTGCCAGCGGGACAGGGATTAATTCACCCCTCCACTTT.

The chain is built from TRBV7-8 and TRBJ2-7, with 7 nucleotides matching TRBD2. V lost 8 bases to trimming and J lost 6 bases; unmatched junction nucleotides: 10. In germline, CDR1 is SGHVS, CDR2 FQNEAQ. The CDR3 extends over 13 amino acids. The CDR3 is CASGPRGVAEQYF. DNA of the CDR3: TGTGCCAGCGGTCCTCGGGGGGTCGCCGAGCAGTACTTC.

This clone has a handful of counts. V is TRBV11-2 and J is TRBJ1-5; 8 bases map to TRBD1. Germline values: CDR1 SGHAT, CDR2 FQNNGV. The CDR3 sequence is 13 residues long. The V gene end was trimmed by 5 bases and the J gene end by 5 bases; junction bases not matched to a gene: 2. CDR3 nucleotide sequence: TGTGCCAGCAGCGAACAGGGGGATCAGCCCCAGCATTTT. Encoded protein: CASSEQGDQPQHF.

DNA for the CDR3: TGTGCCAGCAGTGAATACCCCCCCGACAGGGAAGAGACCCAGTACTTC. As protein: CASSEYPPDREETQYF. This chain uses TRBV25-1 with TRBJ2-5, with 7 bases aligning to TRBD1. V was clipped by 0 bases and J by 3 bases; unmatched bases: 7. Germline CDR1 is MGHDK and CDR2 is SYGVNS. There are 16 residues in the CDR3.

This clone was found a few times. The rearrangement uses TRBV6-2 or TRBV6-3 and TRBJ2-3; tentative D call: TRBD2 (6 bases). In germline, CDR1 is MNHEY, CDR2 SVGEGT. The germline V and J ends were trimmed by 2 bases and 5 bases, with 11 bases remaining between them. The CDR3 sequence is 14 residues long. CDR3 residues: CASSYGGAGDTQYF. CDR3 nucleotide sequence: TGTGCCAGCAGTTACGGAGGAGCGGGAGATACGCAGTATTTT.

The J gene is TRBJ1-3, the V gene TRBV4-3; no firm D call. CDR1 is LGHNA and CDR2 is YSLEER in the germline V gene. The CDR3 runs 18 residues. Trimming cost V 0 bases and J 0 bases, with 15 bases left between them. The CDR3 DNA reads as TGCGCCAGCAGCCAAGATCAATGGGGAGAGGACTCTGGAAACACCATATATTTT. Amino acid sequence: CASSQDQWGEDSGNTIYF.

The chain is built from TRBV2 and TRBJ1-2; a possible D gene is TRBD1 (6 bases). Germline V lookup: CDR1 SNHLY, CDR2 FYNNEI. The CDR3 spans 15 residues. Deletions cut 3 bases from V and 6 bases from J, with 17 bases between. CDR3 DNA sequence: TGTGCCAGCAGTGACCCCAACAGGGAGGGAAATGGCTACACCTTC. Amino acids: CASSDPNREGNGYTF. The variable domain in full, completed from reference TRBV2 and TRBJ1-2, reads EPEVTQTPSHQVTQMGQEVILRCVPISNHLYFYWYRQILGQKVEFLVSFYNNEISEKSEIFDDQFSVERPDGSNFTLKIRSTKLEDSAMYFCASSDPNREGNGYTFGSGTRLTVV.

The V call is TRBV5-1, the J call TRBJ1-3, with D hard to call. Germline CDR1 SGHRS, CDR2 YFSETQ. Between the trimmed V and J ends, which lost 7 bases and 4 bases, there was a span of 6 bases. The CDR3 is made up of 11 amino acids. CDR3 protein: CASQMGNTIYF. DNA for the CDR3: TGCGCCAGCCAAATGGGAAACACCATATATTTT.

This rearrangement joins TRBV5-1 to TRBJ2-2; the D gene is possibly TRBD1 (5 bases). Deletions cut 0 bases from V and 2 bases from J, with 8 bases between. The CDR3 extends over 15 amino acids. Germline V gene data show CDR1 as SGHRS and CDR2 as YFSETQ. This CDR3 reads CASSLVGANTGELFF. In nucleotides, the CDR3 is TGCGCCAGCAGCTTGGTAGGGGCCAACACCGGGGAGCTGTTTTTT.

The CDR3 nucleotides are TGCAGCCCTTATGACAACAATGAGCAGTTCTTC. It yields the protein CSPYDNNEQFF. This chain links TRBV29-1 with TRBJ2-1; D not resolved. Germline CDR1 SQVTM, CDR2 ANQGSEA. CDR3 length: 11 amino acids. The ends were cut back, 8 bases at V and 5 bases at J, with 10 bases in the middle.

The chain combines TRBV6-5 with TRBJ2-2; 12 nucleotides agree with TRBD1. The CDR3 covers 15 residues. Germline V gene lookup returns CDR1 MNHEY and CDR2 SVGAGI. J was trimmed by 4 bases and V by 6 bases; bases with no gene match: 3. The CDR3 spells CASSSGQGATGELFF. The DNA of the CDR3 is TGTGCCAGCAGCTCGGGACAGGGGGCCACCGGGGAGCTGTTTTTT.

This chain uses TRBV3-1 (or the pseudogene TRBV3-2) with TRBJ2-3, with 8 nucleotides matching TRBD2. V was pared by 4 bases and J by 1 base, with 4 bases of the junction left unmatched. In germline, CDR1 is LGHDT, CDR2 YNNKEL (reference sequence). The CDR3 extends over 15 amino acids. The CDR3 DNA sequence: TGTGCCAGCAGCCCGCTCGGGGGGGGCACAGATACGCAGTATTTT. Protein: CASSPLGGGTDTQYF.

This chain uses TRBV6-5 with TRBJ1-3; a weak D match, TRBD1 (6 bases). The V end was cut by 0 bases, the J end by 3 bases, with 9 bases between. The CDR3 has 15 amino acids. Germline V gene data show CDR1 as MNHEY and CDR2 as SVGAGI. The CDR3 loop is CASSYSRRGGNTIYF. In DNA, the CDR3 is TGTGCCAGCAGTTACTCTCGCAGGGGTGGAAACACCATATATTTT.

The chain combines TRBV5-1 with TRBJ1-5, with unresolved D. In germline, CDR1 is SGHRS, CDR2 YFSETQ. The CDR3 covers 15 residues. Trimming removed 4 bases from V and 0 bases from J, with 11 bases in between. The CDR3 DNA reads TGCGCCAGCAGCGAAGGATCGGGTAGCAATCAGCCCCAGCATTTT. Translating it yields CASSEGSGSNQPQHF. Full variable domain (rest looked up from reference TRBV5-1 and TRBJ1-5): KAGVTQTPRYLIKTRGQQVTLSCSPISGHRSVSWYQQTPGQGLQFLFEYFSETQRNKGNFPGRFSGRQFSNSRSEMNVSTLELGDSALYLCASSEGSGSNQPQHFGDGTRLSIL.

The chain links TRBV2 to TRBJ1-1, with 9 positions matching TRBD1. This CDR3 has 15 residues. Per the germline V gene, CDR1 is SNHLY and CDR2 is FYNNEI. The V and J ends lost 2 bases and 7 bases, in that order; junction bases with no gene match: 8. CDR3: CASSELQGAAGEAFF. The CDR3 DNA reads as TGTGCCAGCAGTGAACTACAGGGGGCTGCGGGTGAAGCTTTCTTT.

J is TRBJ1-6 and V is TRBV3-1 (or the pseudogene TRBV3-2), with a possible D match to TRBD1 (6 bases). The CDR3 is 15 residues long. The V gene lost 4 bases and the J gene lost 7 bases, with 14 bases spanning the gap. Germline V gene data show CDR1 as LGHDT and CDR2 as YNNKEL (reference sequence). In DNA, the CDR3 is TGTGCCAGCAGCCCCTTCGGGGGGCTCAATTCACCCCTCCACTTT. It translates to CASSPFGGLNSPLHF.

The CDR3 region has the DNA TGTGCCAGCAGCTTCGACAGGGGCACAGATACGCAGTATTTT. It translates to CASSFDRGTDTQYF. The rearrangement links TRBV7-9 to TRBJ2-3, with TRBD1 matching over 7 bases. This CDR3 spans 14 amino acids. J gave up 1 base and V 3 bases, and 1 base lay outside the gene matches. CDR1 and CDR2 (germline): SEHNR, FQNEAQ (reference sequence).

The chain links TRBV5-1 to TRBJ1-1; a possible D gene is TRBD1 (5 bases). Germline CDR1 reads SGHRS; CDR2 reads YFSETQ. The ends were cut back, 0 bases at V and 6 bases at J, with 9 bases in the middle. This CDR3 is 13 amino acids long. CDR3 in amino acids: CASSLGSGPEAFF. CDR3 nucleotides: TGCGCCAGCAGCTTGGGGTCAGGGCCTGAAGCTTTCTTT.

The chain employs TRBV6-5 and TRBJ1-4; 9 positions agree with TRBD1. The V gene end was trimmed by 7 bases and the J gene end by 6 bases; junction bases not matched to a gene: 3. The V gene's germline CDR1 is MNHEY and CDR2 SVGAGI. The CDR3 sequence is 13 residues long. CDR3: CASTGTGYEKLFF. As DNA, the CDR3 is TGTGCCAGCACGGGGACAGGGTATGAAAAACTGTTTTTT.

This rearrangement joins TRBV6-1 to TRBJ1-6; no clear D. Germline V gene data show CDR1 as MNHNS and CDR2 as SASEGT. The length of the CDR3 is 13 residues. Trimming took off 2 bases at V and 7 bases at J, with 6 bases between the two ends. The CDR3 region is CASSEPGNSPLHF. The DNA of the CDR3 is TGTGCCAGCAGTGAACCCGGGAATTCACCCCTCCACTTT.

The DNA for the CDR3 is TGTGCCAGCAGTTTCGCGTTCGGTCGTAATTCACCCCTCCACTTT. As protein: CASSFAFGRNSPLHF. The chain recombines TRBV27 with TRBJ1-6; no reliable D call. The germline V gene encodes CDR1 MNHEY and CDR2 SMNVEV (reference sequence). The CDR3 spans 15 residues. V lost 3 bases to trimming and J lost 6 bases, with 12 bases between them.

This clone has at least ten counts. The V gene is TRBV19, the J gene TRBJ2-2; TRBD1 matches 8 bases. Germline trimming cut 7 bases from V and 4 bases from J; bases unmatched to any gene: 8. CDR1 LNHDA and CDR2 SQIVND come from the germline V gene (reference sequence). The CDR3 has 15 residues. CDR3 amino acids: CASTLDRAVTGELFF. The CDR3 DNA reads as TGTGCCAGTACCCTGGACAGGGCGGTCACCGGGGAGCTGTTTTTT.

This chain joins TRBV28 and TRBJ2-1, with 11 bases that match TRBD2. Trimming took 8 bases from V and 7 from J; bases not matched to a gene: 10. The V gene's germline CDR1 is MDHEN and CDR2 SYDVKM. The CDR3 is 15 amino acids. The CDR3: CASAGQGLAVNEQFF. The CDR3, as DNA: TGTGCCAGCGCTGGGCAGGGACTAGCGGTTAATGAGCAGTTCTTC.

The rearrangement uses TRBV18 and TRBJ2-2, with a weak D call TRBD2 (5 bases). This CDR3 has 15 residues. Germline V gene lookup returns CDR1 KGHSH and CDR2 LQKENI. The ends were cut back, 1 base at V and 5 bases at J, with 11 bases in the middle. The CDR3 sequence: CASSPREGWTGELFF. Written as DNA, the CDR3 is TGTGCCAGCTCACCACGCGAGGGATGGACCGGGGAGCTGTTTTTT.

V and J are TRBV6-5 and TRBJ1-6; 9 bases fit TRBD1. CDR3 length: 15 amino acids. CDR1 is MNHEY, CDR2 SVGAGI, per germline. Trimming took 5 bases from V and 8 from J; bases not matched to a gene: 7. The CDR3 region has the DNA TGTGCCAGCAGTCCTCGGACAGGGGATTATTCACCCCTCCACTTT. Amino acids: CASSPRTGDYSPLHF.

This clone has only one observation. The J gene is TRBJ2-5, the V gene TRBV6-2 or TRBV6-3; TRBD2 matches 12 bases. Germline assignment: CDR1 MNHEY and CDR2 SVGEGT. This CDR3 is 17 amino acids long. The junction had 7 bases not matched to a gene; V was cut back by 0 bases and J by 5 bases. CDR3 bases: TGTGCCAGCAGTTACTCCGGACTAGCGGGAACCCGGGAGACCCAGTACTTC. Encoded protein: CASSYSGLAGTRETQYF.